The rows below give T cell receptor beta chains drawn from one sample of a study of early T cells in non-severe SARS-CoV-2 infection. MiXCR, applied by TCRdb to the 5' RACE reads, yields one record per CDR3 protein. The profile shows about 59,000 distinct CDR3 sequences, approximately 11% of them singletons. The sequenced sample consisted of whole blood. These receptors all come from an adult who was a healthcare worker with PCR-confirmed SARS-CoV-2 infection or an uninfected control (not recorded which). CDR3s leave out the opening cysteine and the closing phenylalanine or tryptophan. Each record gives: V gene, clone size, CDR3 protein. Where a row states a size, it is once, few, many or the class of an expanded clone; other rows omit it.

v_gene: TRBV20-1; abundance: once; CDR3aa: SARDPVSGTDTQY
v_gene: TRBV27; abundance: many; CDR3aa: ASSFLRHRGTIPYEQY
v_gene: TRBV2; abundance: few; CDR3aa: ASGDPVMNTEAF
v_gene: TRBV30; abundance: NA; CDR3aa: AWSLGQGRTKTNTEAF
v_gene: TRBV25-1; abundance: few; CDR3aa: ASSEIGSAGELF
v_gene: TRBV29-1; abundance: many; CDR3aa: SVDQGRGTGELF
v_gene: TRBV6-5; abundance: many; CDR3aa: ASTAGANTGELF
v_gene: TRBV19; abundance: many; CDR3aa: ASSIVPVVGEQF
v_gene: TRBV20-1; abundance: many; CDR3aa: SAASGGINTQY
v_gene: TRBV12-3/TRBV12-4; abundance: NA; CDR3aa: ASSGTENTEAF
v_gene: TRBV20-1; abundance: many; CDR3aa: SATPLGAASYNEQF
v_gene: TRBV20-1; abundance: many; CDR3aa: SVTDSAANEKLF
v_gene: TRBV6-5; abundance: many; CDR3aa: ASSSTGDSSYEQY
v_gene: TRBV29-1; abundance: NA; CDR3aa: SVAMDRTSYEQY
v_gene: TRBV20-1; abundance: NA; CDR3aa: SARDLPGPPL